The 6 T cell receptor beta chains below were found in one sample sequenced in a study of cytomegalovirus exposure and HLA in healthy donors. The data were produced by immunoSEQ multiplex PCR, yet TCRdb's version contains in-frame clones alone and is incomplete. The sample holds around 95,000 clones, 85% seen once. Sample: PBMCs. These receptors originate from a man between 18 and 35 years old in good health and CMV-seropositive.

This clone was recorded once. The chain combines TRBV6-1 with TRBJ1-1; weak D call: TRBD1 (6 bases). The V and J ends lost 2 bases and 10 bases respectively, with 17 bases between them. Looked up from germline, CDR1 is MNHNS and CDR2 is SASEGT. The CDR3 spans 14 residues. Written as DNA, the CDR3 is TGTGCCAGCAGTGAAACCCCCCGACAGGTCATAGCTTTCTTT. Amino acid sequence: CASSETPRQVIAFF.

This chain joins TRBV27 and TRBJ2-7; 12 positions match TRBD1. V gave up 5 bases and J gave up 5 bases; unmatched junction bases: 7. Germline V gene data show CDR1 as MNHEY and CDR2 as SMNVEV (reference sequence). The CDR3 is 15 amino acids. The CDR3 region is CASSPWGQGAHEQYF. The CDR3 DNA is TGTGCCAGCAGTCCATGGGGACAGGGGGCCCACGAGCAGTACTTC.

This clone was picked up a small number of times. The chain joins TRBV28 to TRBJ2-7, with 10 positions matching TRBD2. There are 14 residues in the CDR3. After removal of 5 bases from V and 7 bases from J, the junction contained 8 bases not matched to a gene. CDR1 is MDHEN and CDR2 is SYDVKM in the germline V gene. DNA of the CDR3: TGTGCCAGCAGTCCCAGACTAGCGGGTCGGGAGCAGTACGTC. Translating gives CASSPRLAGREQYV.

The chain joins TRBV7-2 to TRBJ2-1, with D possibly matching TRBD2 (5 bases). The CDR3 length is 13 residues. The germline V gene encodes CDR1 SGHTA and CDR2 FQGNSA. The V gene lost 4 bases and the J gene lost 4 bases, with 8 bases spanning the gap. Here the CDR3 DNA reads TGTGCCAGCAGCTCCGGGGTTTACAATGAGCAGTTCTTC. It codes for CASSSGVYNEQFF.

This chain links TRBV28 with TRBJ1-5, with a tentative D call TRBD1 (6 bases). The CDR3 contains 16 residues. The V end lost 5 bases, the J end lost 2 bases, and 16 bases lay between the germline ends. The V gene's germline CDR1 is MDHEN and CDR2 SYDVKM. The CDR3 spells CASSPTTGWGNQPQHF. DNA of the CDR3: TGTGCCAGCAGTCCAACTACAGGGTGGGGCAATCAGCCCCAGCATTTT.

The chain is built from TRBV6-5 and TRBJ2-7; 7 positions agree with TRBD1. The germline V gene encodes CDR1 MNHEY and CDR2 SVGAGI. This CDR3 region has 15 residues. The V and J ends lost 8 bases and 3 bases, in that order; junction bases with no gene match: 13. The CDR3 protein is CASSWLGTEDYEQYF. Written as DNA, the CDR3 is TGTGCCAGCTCCTGGCTGGGGACAGAGGACTACGAGCAGTACTTC.